The 31 T cell receptor beta chains reported below all come from one sample, sequenced in a study of T cell repertoires in cytomegalovirus infection. Using its own MiXCR run on the reads, TCRdb lists one record per CDR3 protein. The repertoire has 250,000 to 400,000 distinct CDR3 sequences, around a quarter of them found once; the top ten carry roughly 13%. These receptors have no known antigen. The sample in question was cultured PBMCs, obtained from culture after CMV antigen stimulation. Source of these receptors: a human donor in good health (CMV status not recorded). Some clones in this sample may be carry-over from other donors' samples.

This clonotype has just a few counts. The chain joins TRBV6-2 or TRBV6-3 to TRBJ1-5; 10 bases match TRBD1. The CDR3 is 15 residues long. V dropped 5 bases and J dropped 5; count of bases not matched to a gene: 6. Germline values: CDR1 MNHEY, CDR2 SVGEGT. CDR3 protein: CASSPGQGYDQPQHF. CDR3 bases: TGTGCCAGCAGTCCGGGACAGGGGTACGATCAGCCCCAGCATTTT.

Only a few counts were recorded for this clonotype. The chain recombines TRBV4-2 with TRBJ1-2; weak D call: TRBD1 (5 bases). The length of the CDR3 is 14 residues. Deletions cut 0 bases from V and 7 bases from J, with 12 bases between. From germline, CDR1 is LGHNA and CDR2 YNFKEQ. DNA for the CDR3: TGTGCCAGCAGCCAAGACCCTGGGGCAGTTGGCTACACCTTC. Encoded protein: CASSQDPGAVGYTF.

The V gene is TRBV7-8, the J gene TRBJ2-2; D is uncertain. The germline V gene has CDR1 SGHVS and CDR2 FQNEAQ. The V end was cut by 5 bases, the J end by 6 bases, with 4 bases between. The CDR3 consists of 11 residues. CDR3: CASSRAGELFF. The CDR3, as DNA: TGTGCCAGCAGCCGAGCCGGGGAGCTGTTTTTT. The entire variable domain, with the rest obtained from reference TRBV7-8 and TRBJ2-2, is as follows: GAGVSQSPRYKVAKRGQDVALRCDPISGHVSLFWYQQALGQGPEFLTYFQNEAQLDKSGLPSDRFFAERPEGSVSTLKIQRTQQEDSAVYLCASSRAGELFFGEGSRLTVL.

The rearrangement links TRBV20-1 to TRBJ1-5; TRBD1 agrees at 9 bases. The CDR3 length is 18 residues. J gave up 0 bases and V 0 bases, and 9 bases lay outside the gene matches. Germline CDR1 and CDR2: DFQATT and SNEGSKA (reference sequence). The CDR3 spells CSARDLGQGLYSNQPQHF. The DNA for the CDR3 is TGCAGTGCTAGAGATCTCGGACAGGGGCTTTATAGCAATCAGCCCCAGCATTTT.

The chain couples TRBV28 to TRBJ2-2; TRBD2 aligns across 14 bases. CDR3 length equals 18 residues. V lost 5 bases, J lost 3 bases, and 8 bases stayed unmatched. Germline V CDR1 and CDR2: MDHEN, SYDVKM. CDR3: CASSLLTSGRAYTGELFF. DNA for the CDR3: TGTGCCAGCAGTCTCCTGACTAGCGGGAGGGCGTACACCGGGGAGCTGTTTTTT.

As DNA, the CDR3 is TGTGCCAGCAGCTTACGGAAGGTTTCCACCATAGGAGAGACCCAGTACTTC. Translated: CASSLRKVSTIGETQYF. This chain links TRBV7-9 with TRBJ2-5; no clear D. In germline, CDR1 is SEHNR, CDR2 FQNEAQ (reference sequence). V lost 2 bases, J lost 4 bases, and 20 bases lay in between. The CDR3 loop spans 17 amino acids.

The V call is TRBV20-1, the J call TRBJ2-7; TRBD1 is a possible D gene (5 bases). V lost 4 bases and J lost 3, with 13 bases in between. Per the germline V gene, CDR1 is DFQATT and CDR2 is SNEGSKA (reference sequence). This CDR3 region has 13 residues. In DNA form, the CDR3 reads TGCAGTGCTAACACAGGCAGCCTCTACGAGCAGTACTTC. It is translated as CSANTGSLYEQYF.

This clonotype was found many times. V and J are TRBV7-2 and TRBJ1-3; D not certain. Germline CDR1 reads SGHTA; CDR2 reads FQGNSA. CDR3 length equals 15 residues. Trimming stripped 1 base from V and 1 base from J, with 8 bases between. In nucleotides, the CDR3 is TGTGCCAGCAGCTTAGTCACGGGATCTGGAAACACCATATATTTT. Translation gives CASSLVTGSGNTIYF. The complete variable domain, with remaining parts taken from reference TRBV7-2 and TRBJ1-3, reads GAGVSQSPSNKVTEKGKDVELRCDPISGHTALYWYRQSLGQGLEFLIYFQGNSAPDKSGLPSDRFSAERTGGSVSTLTIQRTQQEDSAVYLCASSLVTGSGNTIYFGEGSWLTVV.

This clonotype was picked up a small number of times. The chain links TRBV10-3 to TRBJ1-4, with no clear D. The CDR3 covers 13 residues. Germline values: CDR1 ENHRY, CDR2 SYGVKD. The ends were cut back, 9 bases at V and 4 bases at J, with 12 bases in the middle. The CDR3 here is CAISGQNNEKLFF. The CDR3 nucleotides read TGTGCCATTTCAGGTCAGAATAATGAAAAACTGTTTTTT.

This clonotype was found a few times. This chain uses TRBV4-3 with TRBJ2-7, with D tentatively TRBD2 (7 bases). The CDR3 sequence is 14 residues long. V was shortened by 3 bases and J by 3 bases, with 12 bases between the two germline ends. The germline V gene encodes CDR1 LGHNA and CDR2 YSLEER. The CDR3 spells CASSQGGGLYEQYF. DNA of the CDR3: TGCGCCAGCAGCCAGGGGGGGGGGCTCTACGAGCAGTACTTC.

The chain uses TRBV20-1 and TRBJ2-5; no clear D. Germline loops: CDR1 DFQATT, CDR2 SNEGSKA (reference sequence). The CDR3 contains 12 residues. V was trimmed by 3 bases and J by 1 base, leaving 6 bases between them. CDR3 protein: CSASRTQETQYF. CDR3 sequence (DNA): TGCAGTGCTAGCCGGACCCAAGAGACCCAGTACTTC.

This clonotype was seen only a few times. This rearrangement joins TRBV11-3 to TRBJ2-3, with 10 bases identical to TRBD2. Germline V CDR1 and CDR2: SGHNT, YENEEA. CDR3 length: 16 amino acids. Trimming cost V 2 bases and J 4 bases; bases outside gene matches: 6. The DNA of the CDR3 is TGTGCCAGCAGCTTACAGCTTGGACTAGCGGCAGATACGCAGTATTTT. Protein: CASSLQLGLAADTQYF.

This clonotype was seen only a few times. The genes are TRBV30 and TRBJ1-5; D not certain. Germline loops: CDR1 GTSNPN, CDR2 SVGIG (reference sequence). This CDR3 has 14 residues. Trimming removed 1 base from V and 7 bases from J, with 14 bases in between. The CDR3 region has the DNA TGTGCCTGGAGTGGTTATGGGGAAGGACAGCCCCAGCATTTT. Translated, it gives CAWSGYGEGQPQHF.

At least ten counts were recorded for this clonotype. The rearrangement links TRBV7-9 to TRBJ2-1; the match to TRBD2 covers 12 bases. CDR1 and CDR2 (germline): SEHNR, FQNEAQ (reference sequence). The CDR3 sequence is 15 residues long. The V segment lost 4 bases and the J segment 10 bases; nucleotides outside the gene matches: 8. The CDR3 DNA sequence: TGTGCCAGCAGCTCCCTAGCGGGAGGGCCGGGGGAGCAGTTCTTC. It translates to CASSSLAGGPGEQFF.

The genes are TRBV2 and TRBJ2-5, with a weak D call TRBD1 (5 bases). From germline, CDR1 is SNHLY and CDR2 FYNNEI. Between the trimmed V and J ends, which lost 4 bases and 1 base, there was a span of 7 bases. The CDR3 has 13 residues. This CDR3 is CASSGQIQETQYF. The CDR3 DNA sequence: TGTGCCAGCAGTGGACAGATCCAAGAGACCCAGTACTTC.

The chain links TRBV7-2 to TRBJ2-7; D is ambiguous. V lost 2 bases and J lost 7, with 9 bases in between. The germline V gene has CDR1 SGHTA and CDR2 FQGNSA. The CDR3 is made up of 12 amino acids. The chain's CDR3 is CASSLQSTEQYF. For the CDR3, the DNA is TGTGCCAGCAGCTTACAGTCAACGGAGCAGTACTTC. Full variable domain (rest looked up from reference TRBV7-2 and TRBJ2-7): GAGVSQSPSNKVTEKGKDVELRCDPISGHTALYWYRQSLGQGLEFLIYFQGNSAPDKSGLPSDRFSAERTGGSVSTLTIQRTQQEDSAVYLCASSLQSTEQYFGPGTRLTVT.

This clonotype was found many times. This chain joins TRBV7-2 and TRBJ2-1, with D maybe TRBD2 (5 bases). V lost 4 bases to trimming and J lost 6 bases, with 10 bases between them. Germline V gene sequence: CDR1 SGHTA, CDR2 FQGNSA. The CDR3 is 13 amino acids. The CDR3 region has the DNA TGTGCCAGCAGCTCGAGTCGGGGCAATGAGCAGTTCTTC. It translates to CASSSSRGNEQFF.

The chain employs TRBV7-9 and TRBJ2-5; the D is unclear. Trimming took off 5 bases at V and 3 bases at J, with 10 bases between the two ends. CDR3 length: 13 residues. CDR1 SEHNR and CDR2 FQNEAQ come from the germline V gene (reference sequence). CDR3: CASSRGRKETQYF. Written as DNA, the CDR3 is TGTGCCAGCAGCCGTGGACGAAAAGAGACCCAGTACTTC.

A note on this clonotype: A read error is possible here, since a much larger clone lies one base away. The rearrangement joins TRBV7-2 to TRBJ1-1; D perhaps matches TRBD1 (6 bases). Germline lookup yields CDR1 SGHTA and CDR2 FQGNSA. This CDR3 is 13 amino acids long. Trimming shortened V by 5 bases and J by 11 bases, and 18 bases separated the two germline ends. CDR3 in amino acids: CASSPNRVSGAFF. The CDR3, as DNA: TGTGCCAGCAGCCCCAACAGGGTCTCAGGGGCTTTCTTT.

This clonotype was seen ten or more times. The CDR3 region has the DNA TGTGCCAGCAGTCCCCGGGACGGGGGATACGAGCAGTACTTC. Translating it yields CASSPRDGGYEQYF. The chain uses TRBV12-3 or TRBV12-4 and TRBJ2-7; D is possibly TRBD2 (6 bases). The CDR3 extends over 14 amino acids. V gave up 5 bases and J gave up 4 bases, with 15 bases separating them.

Many counts were recorded for this clonotype. This rearrangement joins TRBV7-2 to TRBJ2-3; D gene ambiguous. The length of the CDR3 is 13 residues. V lost 5 bases, J lost 2 bases, and 8 bases lay in between. The V gene's germline CDR1 is SGHTA and CDR2 FQGNSA. CDR3 in amino acids: CASSVPNTDTQYF. The CDR3 DNA reads TGTGCCAGCAGCGTTCCAAACACAGATACGCAGTATTTT.

The sample holds a few counts of this clonotype. Written as DNA, the CDR3 is TGTGCCAGCAGCCTAGAGATCGGGACAGGGGGCGATTATAGCAATCAGCCCCAGCATTTT. It encodes CASSLEIGTGGDYSNQPQHF. This sequence joins TRBV7-9 and TRBJ1-5; 12 bases map to TRBD1. This CDR3 is 20 amino acids long. The junction had 14 bases not matched to a gene; V was cut back by 5 bases and J by 0 bases. Germline lookup yields CDR1 SEHNR and CDR2 FQNEAQ (reference sequence).

The J gene is TRBJ2-3, the V gene TRBV4-1; no clear D gene. This CDR3 region has 14 residues. V shed 1 base and J shed 8 bases, with 13 bases lying between them. Per the germline V gene, CDR1 is MGHRA and CDR2 is YSYEKL. The CDR3 DNA follows: TGCGCCAGCAGCCAAGCGATCACCCCGGGTACGCAGTATTTT. Protein: CASSQAITPGTQYF.

J is TRBJ2-5 and V is TRBV24-1; perhaps TRBD1 as D (6 bases). V lost 5 bases and J lost 5, with 20 bases in between. CDR3 size: 16 residues. In germline, CDR1 is KGHDR, CDR2 SFDVKD. CDR3 region: CATSAVGRGGHETQYF. CDR3 DNA: TGTGCCACCAGTGCAGTGGGGCGAGGGGGTCACGAGACCCAGTACTTC.

This CDR3 reads CASSHLSSYNEQFF. The CDR3 DNA follows: TGTGCCAGCAGCCACCTGAGCTCCTACAATGAGCAGTTCTTC. The chain joins TRBV14 to TRBJ2-1, with D uncertain. Germline V gene lookup returns CDR1 SGHDN and CDR2 FVKESK. This CDR3 region has 14 residues. Trimming cost V 3 bases and J 0 bases, with 6 bases left between them.

The chain combines TRBV7-3 with TRBJ2-6; D may be TRBD1 (6 bases). The CDR3 is 15 residues long. Germline V lookup: CDR1 SGHTA, CDR2 FQGTGA. Trimming removed 9 bases at V and 0 bases at J, with 12 bases between. The CDR3 nucleotides read TGTGCCAGTTCGGACAGCTCCTCTGGGGCCAACGTCCTGACTTTC. This sequence encodes CASSDSSSGANVLTF.

The sample holds many counts of this clonotype. The chain carries TRBV7-8 and TRBJ1-5, with 7 bases that match TRBD1. CDR1 SGHVS and CDR2 FQNEAQ come from the germline V gene. V was clipped by 4 bases and J by 3 bases; unmatched bases: 3. The CDR3 runs 14 residues. CDR3 DNA: TGTGCCAGCAGCTCCAGGGGGTTCAATCAGCCCCAGCATTTT. Protein sequence: CASSSRGFNQPQHF.

This chain links TRBV7-8 with TRBJ1-2, with TRBD1 identical over 7 bases. The CDR3 has 13 residues. Germline values: CDR1 SGHVS, CDR2 FQNEAQ. V trimming: 5 bases; J trimming: 2 bases; junction bases outside the gene matches: 2. The CDR3 loop is CASSATGNYGYTF. The CDR3 DNA is TGTGCCAGCAGCGCGACAGGGAACTATGGCTACACCTTC.

The gene calls are TRBV4-1 and TRBJ2-1; D is tentatively TRBD1 or TRBD2 (5 bases each). The germline V gene encodes CDR1 MGHRA and CDR2 YSYEKL. The CDR3 is 18 residues long. Trimming shortened V by 0 bases and J by 0 bases, and 15 bases separated the two germline ends. The CDR3 reads CASSQDGTASSSYNEQFF. Here the CDR3 DNA reads TGCGCCAGCAGCCAAGATGGGACCGCTTCGAGCTCCTACAATGAGCAGTTCTTC.

This clonotype was found many times. DNA of the CDR3: TGTGCCAGCAGCTTTGGACTAGCGGGACCAATTTCCTACGAGCAGTACTTC. Amino acids: CASSFGLAGPISYEQYF. This chain connects TRBV5-6 to TRBJ2-7; 12 bases line up with TRBD2. The germline V gene has CDR1 SGHDT and CDR2 YYEEEE. The V and J ends lost 2 bases and 1 base, in that order; junction bases with no gene match: 7. The CDR3 covers 17 residues. The full variable domain, with the rest looked up from reference TRBV5-6 and TRBJ2-7, is DAGVTQSPTHLIKTRGQQVTLRCSPKSGHDTVSWYQQALGQGPQFIFQYYEEEERQRGNFPDRFSGHQFPNYSSELNVNALLLGDSALYLCASSFGLAGPISYEQYFGPGTRLTVT.

This clonotype showed up many times. The chain has TRBV7-2 and TRBJ2-5; a weak D match, TRBD1 (5 bases). Trimming stripped 5 bases from V and 9 bases from J, with 10 bases between. Germline V gene data show CDR1 as SGHTA and CDR2 as FQGNSA. The CDR3 spans 11 residues. Written as DNA, the CDR3 is TGTGCCAGCAGCCCTCTAGGGGCCCAGTACTTC. This sequence encodes CASSPLGAQYF.